The 16 T cell receptor beta chains below were found in one sample sequenced in a study of blood T cell repertoires in COVID-19. Assay: immunoSEQ multiplex PCR; the TCRdb copy retains only in-frame clones and omits some. The sample carries about 210,000 clones, about 89% recorded once. Sequences were obtained from peripheral blood. Receptors originate from a middle-aged woman with acute or convalescent COVID-19.

The chain uses TRBV12-5 and TRBJ2-2, with D unresolved. V lost 1 base and J 1 base, leaving 4 bases between the germline ends. CDR3 length: 14 residues. Germline V gene lookup returns CDR1 LGHNT and CDR2 FRNRAP. The CDR3 sequence is CASGLGGNTGELFF. The CDR3 bases are TGTGCTAGTGGTTTGGGAGGGAACACCGGGGAGCTGTTTTTT.

This chain connects TRBV5-1 to TRBJ1-1; D possibly corresponds to TRBD1 (6 bases). CDR1 and CDR2 (germline): SGHRS, YFSETQ. This CDR3 contains 16 residues. Trimming pared 1 base from V and 0 bases from J, leaving 13 bases between. This chain's CDR3 is CASSLTGNGLNTEAFF. In DNA form, the CDR3 reads TGCGCCAGCAGCTTGACAGGGAACGGATTGAACACTGAAGCTTTCTTT.

This chain uses TRBV27 with TRBJ2-5, with D perhaps TRBD1 (6 bases). This CDR3 has 17 amino acids. Germline lookup yields CDR1 MNHEY and CDR2 SMNVEV (reference sequence). Trimming took 1 base from V and 5 from J, leaving 20 bases between them. The CDR3 DNA follows: TGTGCCAGCAGTTTATTTGGCACCTCATCCAGGGGCGAGACCCAGTACTTC. It codes for CASSLFGTSSRGETQYF.

The J gene is TRBJ1-1, the V gene TRBV18; D unclear. Between the trimmed V and J ends, which lost 0 bases and 8 bases, there was a span of 16 bases. CDR3 size: 15 residues. Germline V CDR1 and CDR2: KGHSH, LQKENI. CDR3 residues: CASSPPNSQVAEAFF. The CDR3 bases are TGTGCCAGCTCACCACCGAACAGTCAGGTGGCAGAAGCTTTCTTT.

The gene calls are TRBV30 and TRBJ1-1, with 10 bases identical to TRBD1. Looked up from germline, CDR1 is GTSNPN and CDR2 is SVGIG (reference sequence). The length of the CDR3 is 16 residues. Unmatched junction bases numbered 8, after V lost 1 base and J lost 3 bases. CDR3 nucleotide sequence: TGTGCCTGGAGTGCTCGGGACAGGGGAGGGTACACTGAAGCTTTCTTT. Its translation: CAWSARDRGGYTEAFF. Variable domain in full (rest from reference TRBV30 and TRBJ1-1): SQTIHQWPATLVQPVGSPLSLECTVEGTSNPNLYWYRQAAGRGLQLLFYSVGIGQISSEVPQNLSASRPQDRQFILSSKKLLLSDSGFYLCAWSARDRGGYTEAFFGQGTRLTVV.

This chain connects TRBV7-8 to TRBJ1-1; D is unresolved. V gave up 5 bases and J gave up 6 bases, with 13 bases separating them. This CDR3 has 13 residues. Per the germline V gene, CDR1 is SGHVS and CDR2 is FQNEAQ. CDR3 amino acids: CASSPSRVAEAFF. CDR3 DNA sequence: TGTGCCAGCAGCCCTAGCCGGGTTGCTGAAGCTTTCTTT.

The chain is built from TRBV11-2 and TRBJ2-7; 13 bases are a match to TRBD2. Trimming took 1 base from V and 1 from J; bases not matched to a gene: 4. Germline values: CDR1 SGHAT, CDR2 FQNNGV. The CDR3 length is 17 residues. The CDR3 loop reads CASSLGLAGGISYEQYV. The CDR3 DNA sequence: TGTGCCAGCAGCTTAGGACTAGCGGGGGGTATATCCTACGAGCAGTACGTC.

This clone was picked up one time. The chain employs TRBV6-5 and TRBJ2-3; possible D gene TRBD1, 5 bases. The ends were cut back, 6 bases at V and 5 bases at J, with 12 bases in the middle. This CDR3 has 13 amino acids. Germline lookup yields CDR1 MNHEY and CDR2 SVGAGI. The CDR3 protein is CASSSQGVDTQYF. The CDR3, as DNA: TGTGCCAGCAGCTCCCAGGGTGTAGATACGCAGTATTTT.

The chain carries TRBV9 and TRBJ2-6, with D perhaps matching TRBD2 (5 bases). From germline, CDR1 is SGDLS and CDR2 YYNGEE. The CDR3 covers 14 residues. V was shortened by 5 bases and J by 2 bases, with 8 bases between the two germline ends. CDR3 in DNA: TGTGCCAGCAGAAAGGGAGCTGGGGCCAACGTCCTGACTTTC. Translation gives CASRKGAGANVLTF.

The sample holds one count of this clone. The chain recombines TRBV5-1 with TRBJ2-1, with D perhaps TRBD1 (5 bases). The ends were cut back, 2 bases at V and 7 bases at J, with 13 bases in the middle. The CDR3 runs 14 residues. Germline CDR1 is SGHRS and CDR2 is YFSETQ. The chain's CDR3 is CASSFTGSRNEQFF. Written as DNA, the CDR3 is TGCGCCAGCAGCTTTACAGGTTCAAGGAATGAGCAGTTCTTC. Full variable domain (rest looked up from reference TRBV5-1 and TRBJ2-1): KAGVTQTPRYLIKTRGQQVTLSCSPISGHRSVSWYQQTPGQGLQFLFEYFSETQRNKGNFPGRFSGRQFSNSRSEMNVSTLELGDSALYLCASSFTGSRNEQFFGPGTRLTVL.

V is TRBV20-1 and J is TRBJ1-2; D is unclear. The germline V gene encodes CDR1 DFQATT and CDR2 SNEGSKA (reference sequence). V lost 6 bases and J 6 bases, leaving 11 bases between the germline ends. The CDR3 covers 11 residues. CDR3 DNA: TGCAGTGCAAGGAGAGGTGATGGCTACACCTTC. It codes for CSARRGDGYTF.

This sequence joins TRBV25-1 and TRBJ1-5, with D unresolved. The CDR3 has 15 amino acids. V was trimmed by 3 bases and J by 0 bases, leaving 9 bases between them. Per the germline V gene, CDR1 is MGHDK and CDR2 is SYGVNS. This CDR3 is CASSEAGRSNQPQHF. The CDR3 bases are TGTGCCAGCAGTGAGGCAGGCCGTAGCAATCAGCCCCAGCATTTT.

CDR3: CASSFGASSNTGELFF. CDR3 bases: TGCGCCAGCAGCTTTGGTGCTAGCTCGAACACCGGGGAGCTGTTTTTT. This chain links TRBV5-1 with TRBJ2-2; possibly TRBD2 for D (5 bases). V lost 2 bases and J 0 bases, leaving 11 bases between the germline ends. In germline, CDR1 is SGHRS, CDR2 YFSETQ. CDR3 length: 16 residues. The variable domain in full, with the rest retrieved from reference TRBV5-1 and TRBJ2-2, is KAGVTQTPRYLIKTRGQQVTLSCSPISGHRSVSWYQQTPGQGLQFLFEYFSETQRNKGNFPGRFSGRQFSNSRSEMNVSTLELGDSALYLCASSFGASSNTGELFFGEGSRLTVL.

This clone appeared a single time. The chain recombines TRBV2 with TRBJ2-3, with 9 bases lining up with TRBD1. Germline loops: CDR1 SNHLY, CDR2 FYNNEI. The CDR3 sequence is 14 residues long. V was pared by 9 bases and J by 5 bases, with 9 bases of the junction left unmatched. CDR3 region: CASIRDRAVDTQYF. As DNA, the CDR3 is TGTGCCAGTATTCGGGACAGGGCGGTAGATACGCAGTATTTT.

V gene TRBV5-4 combines with J gene TRBJ2-3; no definite D call. Deletions cut 1 base from V and 4 bases from J, with 10 bases between. Germline-derived CDR1 and CDR2 are SGHNT and YYREEE (reference sequence). The CDR3 has 14 amino acids. The CDR3: CASSLFGRADTQYF. CDR3 in DNA: TGTGCCAGCAGCTTGTTCGGTCGAGCAGATACGCAGTATTTT.

This sequence joins TRBV15 and TRBJ1-4, with D hard to call. Germline CDR1 LNHNV, CDR2 YYDKDF (reference sequence). The V gene lost 1 base and the J gene lost 5 bases, with 11 bases spanning the gap. This CDR3 has 15 amino acids. CDR3 residues: CATSRVVTENEKLFF. The CDR3 DNA follows: TGTGCCACCAGCAGAGTGGTGACGGAGAATGAAAAACTGTTTTTT.